This TCR beta chain was recorded in a study of T-cell reconstitution after alpha-beta-depleted transplantation in children. The CDR3 loop spans 13 amino acids. Trimming shortened V by 3 bases and J by 3 bases, and 9 bases separated the two germline ends. Library preparation (for TCRbeta) was performed with unique molecular identifiers. In TCRdb, the PCR reads were re-called with MiXCR into one record per CDR3 protein. The sample shows about a million distinct CDR3 sequences, roughly 31% of them seen only once. This specimen consisted of PBMCs, mostly from graft donor cells, obtained 360 days after TCRalphabeta/CD19-depleted stem cell transplant. The source is a boy less than two years old who had a stem cell transplant for SCID, so the T cells may come from the graft donor. V is TRBV12-3 or TRBV12-4 and J is TRBJ2-7; D uncertain. This chain's CDR3 is CASSLQSDYEQYF. CDR3 coding DNA: TGTGCCAGCAGTTTGCAGTCTGACTACGAGCAGTACTTC.